What follows describes a single T cell receptor beta chain. As yet, its antigen is unknown. V was pared by 5 bases and J by 0 bases, with 11 bases of the junction left unmatched. The germline gives CDR1 SGHRS, CDR2 YFSETQ. This CDR3 comprises 17 residues. The record originates from a study of T cells in Graves' hyperthyroidism and ophthalmopathy. Whole-study findings and limits: Among thyroid clonotypes expanded above 0.001, most also appeared in blood. By a 13 V-J model, ophthalmopathy was set apart from stable hyperthyroidism.

Amplified TCR beta CDR3 regions derived from RNA transcripts. First-round RT-PCR targeting the TCR CDR3 was performed with the HTBI primer set. TCRdb reanalysed the multiplex PCR reads using MiXCR and keeps one entry per CDR3 protein. This sample has roughly 510,000 distinct CDR3 sequences, with approximately 48% found just once. Orbital computed tomography, thyroid ultrasound, serum thyroxine and TRAb, and clinical symptoms together informed the diagnoses. The sequenced sample was peripheral blood or thyroid tissue (not recorded which). This clonotype was sampled from an adult woman with Graves' disease, either hyperthyroidism or ophthalmopathy (not recorded which). The chain couples TRBV5-1 to TRBJ1-5; TRBD1 matches at 7 bases. This CDR3 reads CASRSAGTEYSNQPQHF. CDR3 nucleotides: TGCGCCAGCAGGTCAGCCGGGACAGAGTATAGCAATCAGCCCCAGCATTTT.